This entry features one T cell receptor (beta chain) sequence. Its cognate antigen is unknown. This record comes from a study of Ad26.COV2.S vaccination and SARS-CoV-2 variants. Study summary: A participant enrolled in the COV1001 Ad26.COV2.S trial arm provided the sample. By the intramuscular route, Ad26.COV2.S was given once, or twice 56 days apart.

Findings and limits, study-wide: Placebo recipients and vaccine recipients were similar in non-spike TCR breadth. CD8+ and CD4+ T cells specific for spike reportedly responded with substantial breadth after vaccination.

The repertoire was sequenced with immunoSEQ multiplex PCR; TCRdb's copy has only in-frame clones and lacks some. The sample yields 350,000 to 600,000 clones, nearly 90% seen once. With 1 base removed from V and 1 base from J, the gap between germline ends came to 5 bases. The CDR3 is 13 amino acids. Germline V gives CDR1 SGHNT, CDR2 YENEEA. Noted treatment: around 19 received Ad26.COV2.S at low or high dose, single or two shots; about 5 received placebo; per-sample allocation not given. It was on day 63 after the first vaccine or placebo injection that samples were taken. The source is a person aged 18-60 years who received the Ad26.COV2.S COVID-19 vaccine or a placebo. The sample was peripheral blood, taken in a trial of Ad26.COV2.S vaccine versus placebo. The chain links TRBV11-3 to TRBJ2-7; D unresolved. The CDR3 reads CASSLGGSYEQYF. CDR3 DNA sequence: TGTGCCAGCAGCTTAGGGGGATCCTACGAGCAGTACTTC.